Following are 8 T cell receptor beta chains from one sample sequenced in a study of T-cell memory formation after mild COVID-19. TCRdb re-derived calls from the 5' RACE reads in MiXCR, one entry per CDR3 protein. The table records around 320,000 distinct CDR3 sequences, around 19% of them present only once. The sequencing sample was made of PBMCs or a T cell subset sorted from them (not recorded which). These receptors were taken from a man aged 18 to 29 who had mild COVID-19 (a few samples of this study predate the infection). Cell type and time point are not known.

In its sample, this clonotype was seen many times. V and J are TRBV29-1 and TRBJ1-2; the D is unclear. There are 13 residues in the CDR3. Trimming pared 6 bases from V and 4 bases from J, leaving 15 bases between. In germline, CDR1 is SQVTM, CDR2 ANQGSEA. CDR3 sequence reads: CSVPDSGSYGYTF. The DNA for the CDR3 is TGCAGCGTCCCCGATTCCGGTAGCTATGGCTACACCTTC.

The rearrangement joins TRBV7-2 to TRBJ2-3, with D tentatively TRBD1 or TRBD2 (6 bases each). The V gene's germline CDR1 is SGHTA and CDR2 FQGNSA. The CDR3 length is 17 residues. Trimming stripped 2 bases from V and 5 bases from J, with 20 bases between. CDR3 in amino acids: CASSLIGGPLNEDTQYF. For the CDR3, the DNA is TGTGCCAGCAGCTTAATCGGGGGCCCCCTTAATGAAGATACGCAGTATTTT. Full variable domain (remainder filled in from reference TRBV7-2 and TRBJ2-3): GAGVSQSPSNKVTEKGKDVELRCDPISGHTALYWYRQSLGQGLEFLIYFQGNSAPDKSGLPSDRFSAERTGGSVSTLTIQRTQQEDSAVYLCASSLIGGPLNEDTQYFGPGTRLTVL.

The chain recombines TRBV6-5 with TRBJ2-5; the D is unclear. This CDR3 has 13 amino acids. V lost 3 bases to trimming and J lost 5 bases, with 10 bases between them. Germline assignment: CDR1 MNHEY and CDR2 SVGAGI. CDR3 sequence (DNA): TGTGCCAGCAGTTATAGAACAGCGGAGACCCAGTACTTC. This translates into CASSYRTAETQYF.

This clonotype was observed a handful of times. The rearrangement joins TRBV7-9 to TRBJ2-2, with TRBD2 matching over 9 bases. Trimming took 7 bases from V and 7 from J; bases not matched to a gene: 13. Germline values: CDR1 SEHNR, CDR2 FQNEAQ (reference sequence). The CDR3 has 16 residues. The CDR3 nucleotides are TGTGCCAGCATCCCCGCCGAGCGGGGGGTGATCGGGGAGCTGTTTTTT. It yields the protein CASIPAERGVIGELFF.

The CDR3 bases are TGTGCCCACGGGGAGAACAGCTTCTCTGGGGCCAACGTCCTGACTTTC. Translated: CAHGENSFSGANVLTF. The chain is built from TRBV28 and TRBJ2-6, with D possibly matching TRBD2 (5 bases). V gave up 11 bases and J gave up 0 bases, with 17 bases separating them. Germline V lookup: CDR1 MDHEN, CDR2 SYDVKM. The CDR3 totals 16 residues.

This chain uses TRBV9 with TRBJ2-2, with 9 bases aligning to TRBD1. The length of the CDR3 is 14 residues. V was clipped by 5 bases and J by 7 bases; unmatched bases: 6. Germline V gene sequence: CDR1 SGDLS, CDR2 YYNGEE. CDR3 bases: TGTGCCAGCAGGGGACAGGGTGACGACGGGGAGCTGTTTTTT. It translates to CASRGQGDDGELFF.

This chain connects TRBV30 to TRBJ2-7; no definite D call. From germline, CDR1 is GTSNPN and CDR2 SVGIG (reference sequence). Trimming removed 4 bases at V and 0 bases at J, with 13 bases between. This CDR3 is 14 amino acids long. CDR3 amino acids: CAWKDKDASYEQYF. The CDR3 DNA reads as TGTGCCTGGAAAGACAAGGACGCCTCCTACGAGCAGTACTTC.

This clonotype was counted a few times. The chain couples TRBV6-6 to TRBJ1-5; weak D call: TRBD1 (5 bases). The V end lost 2 bases, the J end lost 2 bases, and 7 bases lay between the germline ends. The CDR3 runs to 14 residues. Germline lookup yields CDR1 MNHNY and CDR2 SVGAGI (reference sequence). Here the CDR3 DNA reads TGTGCCAGCAGTTACGGGGCAGGCAATCAGCCCCAGCATTTT. This gives the protein CASSYGAGNQPQHF.